This T cell receptor beta chain was captured in a study of blood T cell repertoires in COVID-19 (dated by TCRdb to 2018 to 2021). Looking at the study overall: The collaborator samples originated in the United States, Italy and Spain and spanned the acute and convalescent phases of COVID-19. The prospective study material was composed of cDNA or gDNA derived from T cells, B-cell-depleted T cells, or PBMCs. The dataset comprised deeply sampled blood TCRbeta repertoires from subjects exposed to, actively infected with, or recovered from COVID-19. A freely available public database, intended as a resource for researchers studying the immune response to SARS-CoV-2, is where the repertoires were released. The samples were drawn from the first 160 participants of the ongoing ImmuneRACE study and from 950 to 1,500 subjects provided by 6 global collaborators. Nearly every sample came with metadata listing a de-identified subject ID, COVID-19 status, age in years and sex. Where available, HLA class I and class II types were taken from metadata supplied by the sample provider and were not determined by assay-based typing.

V loses 3 bases at its end and J loses 5 bases; junction bases beyond the gene matches: 12. Reading the germline V gene gives CDR1 MNHNS and CDR2 SASEGT. There are 16 amino acids in the CDR3, from cysteine to phenylalanine inclusive. Only the CDR3 part of the read is kept: 48 bases, read in frame from the first base. TCRbeta CDR3 regions were amplified from genomic DNA using the immunoSEQ Assay, a bias-controlled multiplex PCR. On the authors' methods: Nucleated cell counts per sample were estimated from amplification of reference gene primers within the assay. Sequence reads were collapsed and filtered to measure the absolute abundance of every unique TCRbeta CDR3 rearrangement. For each sample, productive Simpson clonality was calculated as the square root of Simpson's diversity index across productive rearrangements. TCRdb provides this immuneACCESS table in a form limited to in-frame rearrangements. Some clones are lacking; in checked studies, under half of them reflect an unresolved V gene, and why the rest are absent is not known. V and J calls plus clone size are reproduced from that table; the DNA served to infer D and trimming. The table for this sample lists about 530,000 clones; approximately 88% of them were counted only once. The ten largest account for less than 9.5% of the sample.

Paper-wide results and their limitations: The amount of clinical and demographic metadata varied by source and participant and was provided uncurated.

On this clone: What antigen it recognizes has not been identified. The input lacks base qualities; no much larger clone sits a single base away.

At one collaborating source in Seattle, patients were enrolled during active infection and were followed longitudinally through the course of disease. Each collaborating institution followed its own protocols to collect whole blood in K2EDTA tubes. For TCRbeta analysis, collaborators shipped samples in one of three forms: frozen whole blood, isolated PBMCs, or DNA extracted from either of those sample types. The origin of this receptor is a woman between 45 and 60 years old with COVID-19, enrolled during active disease. The chain links TRBV6-1 with TRBJ2-7; TRBD1 agrees with 8 junctional bases. The specimen was peripheral blood. The CDR3 protein sequence reads: CASSELPGQGANEQYF. The sequence in DNA is TGTGCCAGCAGTGAGTTGCCGGGTCAGGGGGCGAACGAGCAGTACTTC.